The entry below describes one TCR beta chain. Its specific antigen is unknown. There are no base qualities to consult, and no much larger clone falls within one base. Spanning cysteine to phenylalanine, the CDR3 consists of 14 amino acids. Only the CDR3 DNA is retained, 42 bases long and in frame from the first base. V loses 2 bases, J loses 0 bases, and the germline ends lie 9 bases apart. The germline V gene provides CDR1 SGHRS and CDR2 YFSETQ. The sample belongs to a study of human T cells and chemical hapten exposure (dated by TCRdb to the early 2020s). In terms of the full investigation: For sensitization, 2% DPC in acetone was applied to a 2 cm by 2 cm area of upper inner arm skin. Patients additionally received weekly therapeutic DPC doses to the scalp throughout the approximately 22-week study period. Patch testing on the upper back used Finn chambers containing 0.01% DPC, with scoring done after 6 days according to International Contact Dermatitis Research Group standards. The mostly female patient cohort included alopecia areata with under or over 50% scalp involvement, alopecia totalis and alopecia universalis. Libraries were pooled for sequencing, and variation in per-sample TCR yields was attributed mainly to small differences in library volumes within the pool. Peripheral blood TCR repertoire changes were tracked in vivo in alopecia patients during primary and secondary sensitization to the hapten diphenylcyclopropenone (DPC). Patient blood was sampled pre-sensitization (week 0) and at 2, 6 and about 24 weeks after DPC sensitization. For TCR sequencing, blood came from 25 to 35 alopecia patients at anywhere from one to four time points (pre-sensitization, 2, 6 and 24 weeks).

Library prep was done by RACE. The reads were generated on a NextSeq 500. During library preparation, unique molecular identifiers were attached to individual cDNA molecules so that TCRs could be counted in a quantitative, reproducible way. For every blood RNA sample, sequencing covered both the TCR alpha and TCR beta chains. For the original study's pipeline: A median of approximately 96,000 TCRs per sample was observed, with a range of about 23,224 to 690,600. V, J and CDR3 annotation of the TCR reads was carried out using the Decombinator software suite. Every sample was subsampled to the same number of TCRs (28,000) for the PS versus PT1 abundance plots. TCRs were defined as expanded if absent before sensitization and observed at least eight times at the 2-week time point. TCRdb itself trimmed the public reads at Q25 with fastp, ran MiXCR and retained productive beta chains. Rows matching on CDR3 protein sequence are summarized as one entry with the most common DNA and genes. These V and J calls originate from TCRdb's pipeline instead of the authors' own analysis. The sample records roughly 200,000 distinct CDR3 sequences, about a fifth of which are singletons. Of the sample, under 7.5% is held by the ten largest clones.

The time point label, read with the paper, signifies: patch test 1, 2 weeks after DPC sensitization. The treatment or condition label, read with the paper, signifies: therapeutic diphenylcyclopropenone sensitization with weekly scalp DPC. At each patch-test visit, blood was drawn before the patch test was applied. Patients were eligible if aged 18 to 70, diagnosed with alopecia and judged suitable for DPC therapy, and pregnant patients were excluded. Unfractionated whole blood was collected in Tempus Blood RNA tubes, and total RNA was extracted from that blood. The paper's findings and limits, for the study overall: Because every patient had alopecia, a presumed autoimmune disease, the patients' immune response might differ from that of healthy individuals. Significantly more large CDR3 similarity clusters were formed by expanded TCRs than by pre-sensitization or healthy control sets, consistent with antigen-driven responses. Repeated subsampling changed both the strength of the expansion versus patch-test correlation and the threshold at which the correlation became significant. The number of PT1 expanded TCRs positively correlated with patch test score, significant at thresholds 8, 16 and 32 but not 4. No change with DPC sensitization was found in the number of TCRs above 1 in 1000 frequency, and no evidence of global repertoire structure alterations was found.

The starting material was whole blood, obtained in connection with sensitization to the hapten diphenylcyclopropenone (DPC). The rearranged segments are TRBV5-1 and TRBJ2-7, and TRBD1 may be the D gene, going by 6 matching bases. This TCR was sampled from a woman aged 50 to 60 with alopecia areata. Some clones in this sample may be carry-over from other donors' samples. The CDR3 reads as follows: CASSFDRRSYEQYF. DNA sequence: TGCGCCAGCAGCTTTGACAGGCGCTCCTACGAGCAGTACTTC.